The 27 T cell receptor beta chains presented below share a single source sample, sequenced in a study of OX40 agonist ivuxolimab in advanced cancers. Sequenced by immunoSEQ multiplex PCR; TCRdb stores in-frame clones only, minus some. Here the sample spans 65,000 or so clones, around four fifths being singletons. Sequencing used CD4+ or CD8+ T cells sorted from blood, obtained in a trial of the OX40 agonist ivuxolimab. The origin of the receptors is an adult with an advanced solid tumor such as melanoma, head and neck, liver or kidney cancer.

This clone has a handful of counts. This chain joins TRBV2 and TRBJ2-5, with 10 bases aligning to TRBD1. The V gene's germline CDR1 is SNHLY and CDR2 FYNNEI. This CDR3 is built from 14 residues. The junction had 7 bases not matched to a gene; V was cut back by 8 bases and J by 4 bases. CDR3 protein: CASSIRTGGETQYF. The CDR3 DNA sequence: TGTGCCAGCTCGATCCGGACAGGGGGAGAGACCCAGTACTTC.

This clone showed up just once. Other DNA sequences in this specimen translate into the identical CDR3. The J gene is TRBJ1-1, the V gene TRBV28; no clear D. The CDR3 sequence is 14 residues long. Germline assignment: CDR1 MDHEN and CDR2 SYDVKM. Deletions cut 2 bases from V and 1 base from J, with 8 bases between. CDR3 sequence reads: CASSLRASNTEAFF. The CDR3 coding sequence is TGTGCCAGCAGTTTAAGAGCTTCGAACACTGAAGCTTTCTTT.

This clone occurred once. The chain employs TRBV28 and TRBJ2-1, with D tentatively TRBD1 or TRBD2 (5 bases each). The CDR3 covers 16 residues. Trimming pared 8 bases from V and 6 bases from J, leaving 23 bases between. Germline V CDR1 and CDR2: MDHEN, SYDVKM. The CDR3 spells CASPPLGIQDGNEQFF. The CDR3 DNA sequence: TGTGCCAGCCCCCCCCTCGGGATACAGGACGGCAATGAGCAGTTCTTC.

V and J are TRBV7-6 and TRBJ2-1, with a weak D call TRBD1 (6 bases). This CDR3 has 14 amino acids. Between the trimmed V and J ends, which lost 5 bases and 5 bases, there was a span of 13 bases. Looked up from germline, CDR1 is SGHVS and CDR2 is FNYEAQ. CDR3 in amino acids: CASSVNRVHNEQFF. DNA of the CDR3: TGTGCCAGCAGCGTAAACAGGGTCCACAATGAGCAGTTCTTC.

V and J are TRBV7-9 and TRBJ1-2; D might be TRBD1 (5 bases). Trimming removed 5 bases from V and 4 bases from J, with 14 bases in between. CDR3 length: 14 amino acids. Germline CDR1 reads SEHNR; CDR2 reads FQNEAQ (reference sequence). The CDR3 protein is CASSPIGASYGYTF. The CDR3 DNA is TGTGCCAGCAGCCCGATAGGGGCAAGCTATGGCTACACCTTC. The full variable domain, rest sourced from reference TRBV7-9 and TRBJ1-2, is DTGVSQNPRHKITKRGQNVTFRCDPISEHNRLYWYRQTLGQGPEFLTYFQNEAQLEKSRLLSDRFSAERPKGSFSTLEIQRTEQGDSAMYLCASSPIGASYGYTFGSGTRLTVV.

The chain has TRBV7-3 and TRBJ2-7, with 7 bases that match TRBD1. The V gene end was trimmed by 2 bases and the J gene end by 3 bases; junction bases not matched to a gene: 4. Germline lookup yields CDR1 SGHTA and CDR2 FQGTGA. The CDR3 loop spans 14 amino acids. CDR3 sequence: CASSLDRDSYEQYF. The CDR3 bases are TGTGCCAGCAGCTTAGACCGGGACAGCTACGAGCAGTACTTC.

The chain is built from TRBV27 and TRBJ2-7; D possibly matches TRBD1 or TRBD2 (6 bases each). Germline V gene data show CDR1 as MNHEY and CDR2 as SMNVEV (reference sequence). V lost 6 bases to trimming and J lost 7 bases, with 16 bases between them. This CDR3 contains 13 residues. CDR3 bases: TGTGCCAGCAGCCATTCACAGGGAGGAGAGCAGTACTTC. Translated: CASSHSQGGEQYF.

The CDR3 loop is CASSFDSGTGGIEQYF. Here the CDR3 DNA reads TGTGCCAGCAGCTTCGACTCCGGGACAGGGGGAATCGAGCAGTACTTC. This chain joins TRBV13 and TRBJ2-7, with 11 bases aligning to TRBD1. The CDR3 has 16 residues. Germline lookup yields CDR1 PRHDT and CDR2 FYEKMQ (reference sequence). Unmatched junction bases numbered 10, after V lost 3 bases and J lost 6 bases.

V and J are TRBV5-4 and TRBJ2-3; 8 nucleotides line up with TRBD2. There are 15 residues in the CDR3. J was trimmed by 3 bases and V by 3 bases; bases with no gene match: 6. Germline V gene sequence: CDR1 SGHNT, CDR2 YYREEE (reference sequence). The DNA of the CDR3 is TGTGCCAGCAGCTCCAGACTAGCGACTACAGATACGCAGTATTTT. Translation: CASSSRLATTDTQYF.

The chain has TRBV7-9 and TRBJ2-5; no clear D gene. CDR3 length equals 16 residues. CDR1 is SEHNR, CDR2 FQNEAQ, per germline (reference sequence). V was shortened by 5 bases and J by 1 base, with 17 bases between the two germline ends. The DNA of the CDR3 is TGTGCCAGCAGCCTCTCCCAGTTAGTAGGCCAAGAGACCCAGTACTTC. Its translation is CASSLSQLVGQETQYF.

This sequence joins TRBV5-8 and TRBJ2-1; 14 positions agree with TRBD2. This CDR3 has 17 residues. J gave up 5 bases and V 0 bases, and 4 bases lay outside the gene matches. Per the germline V gene, CDR1 is SGHTS and CDR2 is YDEGEE. The CDR3 region has the DNA TGTGCCAGCAGCTTGGAGGGACTAGCGGGAGTTGACAATGAGCAGTTCTTC. Its translation: CASSLEGLAGVDNEQFF.

This clone showed up just once. The V and J genes are TRBV14 and TRBJ2-2, with no clear D. CDR1 SGHDN and CDR2 FVKESK come from the germline V gene. V was trimmed by 4 bases and J by 6 bases, leaving 15 bases between them. This CDR3 region has 15 residues. The CDR3: CASSRHPSGAGELFF. Here the CDR3 DNA reads TGTGCCAGCAGCCGCCACCCTTCTGGCGCCGGGGAGCTGTTTTTT.

The V gene is TRBV30, the J gene TRBJ2-1, with TRBD2 matching 10 bases. Germline V gives CDR1 GTSNPN, CDR2 SVGIG (reference sequence). V lost 1 base, J lost 12 bases, and 9 bases stayed unmatched. The CDR3 consists of 14 residues. CDR3 sequence reads: CAWSASLAGVPQFF. CDR3 sequence (DNA): TGTGCCTGGAGTGCATCGCTAGCGGGAGTTCCGCAGTTCTTC.

V and J are TRBV9 and TRBJ2-3; no firm D call. The germline V gene encodes CDR1 SGDLS and CDR2 YYNGEE. Trimming cost V 0 bases and J 0 bases, with 5 bases left between them. This CDR3 comprises 14 residues. The CDR3 DNA sequence: TGTGCCAGCAGCGTAGAGGCGAGCACAGATACGCAGTATTTT. Translation gives CASSVEASTDTQYF.

The chain couples TRBV30 to TRBJ1-4, with 7 bases identical to TRBD1. This CDR3 has 13 amino acids. J lost 6 bases, V lost 2 bases, and 3 bases had no gene match. Germline V gene sequence: CDR1 GTSNPN, CDR2 SVGIG (reference sequence). The CDR3 DNA reads TGTGCCTGGAGTCCAGGGGGAGATGAAAAACTGTTTTTT. Its protein product is CAWSPGGDEKLFF.

The DNA for the CDR3 is TGTGCCAGTAGCCCACTTCAGGGGACAGGAGCCTACGAGCAGTACTTC. It codes for CASSPLQGTGAYEQYF. This chain joins TRBV19 and TRBJ2-7; 8 bases fit TRBD1. CDR3 size: 16 residues. Germline V gives CDR1 LNHDA, CDR2 SQIVND (reference sequence). After removal of 6 bases from V and 2 bases from J, the junction contained 12 bases not matched to a gene.

This clone was detected only a few times. This chain uses TRBV2 with TRBJ2-1; 9 bases are shared with TRBD2. The V segment lost 3 bases and the J segment 8 bases; nucleotides outside the gene matches: 11. There are 16 residues in the CDR3. Germline CDR1 is SNHLY and CDR2 is FYNNEI. CDR3 protein: CASSDGLAGVWDEQFF. The CDR3 DNA sequence: TGTGCCAGCAGTGACGGATTAGCGGGAGTCTGGGATGAGCAGTTCTTC.

This clone appeared a few times. The chain uses TRBV6-5 and TRBJ1-4; unclear D gene. Trimming stripped 2 bases from V and 4 bases from J, with 5 bases between. CDR3 length equals 13 residues. Germline CDR1 reads MNHEY; CDR2 reads SVGAGI. In DNA form, the CDR3 reads TGTGCCAGCAGTTACGGCTTTAATGAAAAACTGTTTTTT. This translates into CASSYGFNEKLFF.

The chain joins TRBV7-6 to TRBJ2-6; no clear D gene. This CDR3 has 13 residues. Trimming removed 1 base from V and 4 bases from J, with 2 bases in between. Germline CDR1 and CDR2: SGHVS and FNYEAQ. Written as DNA, the CDR3 is TGTGCCAGCAGCTTAGGAGGGGCCAACGTCCTGACTTTC. Translated: CASSLGGANVLTF.

The chain is built from TRBV6-5 and TRBJ1-4, with a tentative D call TRBD1 (5 bases). This CDR3 region has 14 residues. Germline V gene sequence: CDR1 MNHEY, CDR2 SVGAGI. Trimming removed 0 bases from V and 7 bases from J, with 9 bases in between. The CDR3 protein is CASSYSGRGEKLFF. The DNA for the CDR3 is TGTGCCAGCAGTTACTCTGGAAGGGGTGAAAAACTGTTTTTT.

This chain uses TRBV2 with TRBJ2-6; tentative D call: TRBD2 (5 bases). CDR1 is SNHLY, CDR2 FYNNEI, per germline. The CDR3 has 18 amino acids. Trimming stripped 6 bases from V and 0 bases from J, with 18 bases between. CDR3 region: CASRERGFPFSGANVLTF. Here the CDR3 DNA reads TGTGCCAGCAGAGAAAGAGGGTTCCCCTTCTCTGGGGCCAACGTCCTGACTTTC.

This clone came up a few times. V gene TRBV6-1 combines with J gene TRBJ1-2; D may be TRBD1 (5 bases). CDR1 and CDR2 from the germline V gene are MNHNS and SASEGT. V shed 5 bases and J shed 3 bases, with 7 bases lying between them. The CDR3 sequence is 12 residues long. The CDR3 DNA is TGTGCCAGCAGTCAGGGAGACTATGGCTACACCTTC. Its protein product is CASSQGDYGYTF.

The rearrangement links TRBV4-3 to TRBJ2-7; no clear D gene. V lost 1 base and J 3 bases, leaving 13 bases between the germline ends. There are 15 residues in the CDR3. Germline V lookup: CDR1 LGHNA, CDR2 YSLEER. This CDR3 reads CASSQVDDPGYEQYF. The CDR3, as DNA: TGCGCCAGCAGCCAAGTCGACGACCCCGGCTACGAGCAGTACTTC.

V gene TRBV6-1 combines with J gene TRBJ2-5; D is undetermined. The germline V gene has CDR1 MNHNS and CDR2 SASEGT. This CDR3 region has 14 residues. The ends were cut back, 1 base at V and 7 bases at J, with 13 bases in the middle. The CDR3 DNA sequence: TGTGCCAGCAGTGAAGGGCTAGTTGGGGTGACCCAGTACTTC. This translates into CASSEGLVGVTQYF.

The chain combines TRBV7-3 with TRBJ2-2; 12 nucleotides align to TRBD2. This CDR3 is built from 16 residues. V shed 0 bases, J shed 4 bases, and the junction held 0 bases outside the gene matches. Germline CDR1 reads SGHTA; CDR2 reads FQGTGA. As DNA, the CDR3 is TGTGCCAGCAGCTTAACGACTAGCGGGGGCACCGGGGAGCTGTTTTTT. The encoded protein is CASSLTTSGGTGELFF.

This clone was recorded only once. CDR3 DNA sequence: TGTGCCAGCAGCTTATTGACGTCATCCTATACGCAGTATTTT. Protein: CASSLLTSSYTQYF. The chain employs TRBV7-2 and TRBJ2-3; D ambiguous. The CDR3 length is 14 residues. V lost 2 bases to trimming and J lost 7 bases, with 13 bases between them. Per germline, CDR1 SGHTA and CDR2 FQGNSA.

The chain is built from TRBV30 and TRBJ2-3; D may be TRBD2 (6 bases). The germline V gene has CDR1 GTSNPN and CDR2 SVGIG (reference sequence). The CDR3 consists of 15 residues. The V gene lost 2 bases and the J gene lost 0 bases, with 12 bases spanning the gap. CDR3: CAWSRSGSSTDTQYF. Here the CDR3 DNA reads TGTGCCTGGAGTCGGAGCGGGTCTAGCACAGATACGCAGTATTTT.